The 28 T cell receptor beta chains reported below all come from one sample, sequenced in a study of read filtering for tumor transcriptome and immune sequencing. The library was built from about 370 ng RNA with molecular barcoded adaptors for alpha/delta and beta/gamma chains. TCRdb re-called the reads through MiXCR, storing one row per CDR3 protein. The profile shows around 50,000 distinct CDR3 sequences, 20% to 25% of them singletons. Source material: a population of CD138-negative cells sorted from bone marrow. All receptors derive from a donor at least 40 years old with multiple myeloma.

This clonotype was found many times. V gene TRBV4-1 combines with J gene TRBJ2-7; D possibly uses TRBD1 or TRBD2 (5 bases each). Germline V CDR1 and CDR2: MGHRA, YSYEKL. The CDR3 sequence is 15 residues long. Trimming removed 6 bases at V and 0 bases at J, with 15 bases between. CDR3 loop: CASSGTLETSYEQYF. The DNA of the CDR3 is TGCGCCAGCAGTGGGACCCTTGAAACCTCCTACGAGCAGTACTTC.

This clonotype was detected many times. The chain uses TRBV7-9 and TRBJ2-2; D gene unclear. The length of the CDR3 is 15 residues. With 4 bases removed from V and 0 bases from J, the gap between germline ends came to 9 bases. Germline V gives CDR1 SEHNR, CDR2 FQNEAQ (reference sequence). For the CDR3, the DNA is TGTGCCAGCAGCTCCGGGCCCCCGAACACCGGGGAGCTGTTTTTT. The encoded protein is CASSSGPPNTGELFF.

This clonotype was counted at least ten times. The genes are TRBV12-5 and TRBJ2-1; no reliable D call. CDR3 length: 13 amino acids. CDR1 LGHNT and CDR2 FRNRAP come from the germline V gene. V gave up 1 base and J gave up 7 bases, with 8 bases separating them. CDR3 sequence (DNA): TGTGCTAGTGGTTTGGGGTTAAGAAATGAGCAGTTCTTC. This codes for CASGLGLRNEQFF.

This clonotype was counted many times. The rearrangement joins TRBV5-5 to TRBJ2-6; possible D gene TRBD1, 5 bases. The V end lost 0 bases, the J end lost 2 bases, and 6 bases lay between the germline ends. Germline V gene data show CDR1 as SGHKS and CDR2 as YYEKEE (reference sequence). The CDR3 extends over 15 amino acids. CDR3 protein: CASSLEGTGANVLTF. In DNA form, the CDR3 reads TGTGCCAGCAGCTTGGAGGGGACTGGGGCCAACGTCCTGACTTTC.

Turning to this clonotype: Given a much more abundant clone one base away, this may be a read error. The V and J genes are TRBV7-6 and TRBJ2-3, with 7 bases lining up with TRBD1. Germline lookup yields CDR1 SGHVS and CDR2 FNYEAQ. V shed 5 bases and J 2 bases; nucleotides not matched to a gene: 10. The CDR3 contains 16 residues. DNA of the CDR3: TGTGCCAGCAGCCTCTGGGGTACAGGGGACACAGATACGCAGTATTTT. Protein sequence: CASSLWGTGDTDTQYF.

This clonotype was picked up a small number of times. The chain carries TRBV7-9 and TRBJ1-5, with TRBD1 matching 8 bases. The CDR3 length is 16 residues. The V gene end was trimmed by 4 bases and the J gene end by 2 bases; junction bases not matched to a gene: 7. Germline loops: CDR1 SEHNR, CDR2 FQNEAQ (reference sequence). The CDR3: CASSSQGGLGNQPQHF. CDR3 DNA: TGTGCCAGCAGCTCACAGGGGGGCCTCGGCAATCAGCCCCAGCATTTT.

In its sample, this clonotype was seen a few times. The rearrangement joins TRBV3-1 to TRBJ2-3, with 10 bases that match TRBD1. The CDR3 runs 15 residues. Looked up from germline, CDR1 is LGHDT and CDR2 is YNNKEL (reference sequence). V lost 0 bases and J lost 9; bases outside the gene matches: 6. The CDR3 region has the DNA TGTGCCAGCAGCCAAGACCCGGGACAGGGGACCACGCAGTATTTT. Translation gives CASSQDPGQGTTQYF.

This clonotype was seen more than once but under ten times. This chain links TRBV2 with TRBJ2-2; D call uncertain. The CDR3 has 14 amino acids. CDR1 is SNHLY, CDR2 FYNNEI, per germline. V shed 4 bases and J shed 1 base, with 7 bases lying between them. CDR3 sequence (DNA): TGTGCCAGCAGTGTGACGAGGAACACCGGGGAGCTGTTTTTT. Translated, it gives CASSVTRNTGELFF.

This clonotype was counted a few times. CDR3 amino acids: CASSVDRGLNEQYF. DNA of the CDR3: TGTGCCAGCAGTGTTGACAGGGGGCTTAACGAGCAGTACTTC. The chain joins TRBV25-1 to TRBJ2-7; 10 nucleotides align to TRBD1. V gave up 4 bases and J gave up 5 bases; unmatched junction bases: 5. Germline lookup yields CDR1 MGHDK and CDR2 SYGVNS. The CDR3 extends over 14 amino acids.

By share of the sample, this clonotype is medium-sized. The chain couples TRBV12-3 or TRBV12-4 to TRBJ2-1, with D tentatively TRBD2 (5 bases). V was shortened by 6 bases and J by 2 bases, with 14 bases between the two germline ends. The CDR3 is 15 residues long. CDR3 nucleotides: TGTGCCAGCAGACTAGAGCGGAACCCCTACAATGAGCAGTTCTTC. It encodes CASRLERNPYNEQFF.

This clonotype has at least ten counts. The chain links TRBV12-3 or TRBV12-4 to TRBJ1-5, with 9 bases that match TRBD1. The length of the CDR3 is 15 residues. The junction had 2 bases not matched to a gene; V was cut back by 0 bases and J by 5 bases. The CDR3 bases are TGTGCCAGCAGTTTAGCCCGGACAGGGGATCAGCCCCAGCATTTT. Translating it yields CASSLARTGDQPQHF.

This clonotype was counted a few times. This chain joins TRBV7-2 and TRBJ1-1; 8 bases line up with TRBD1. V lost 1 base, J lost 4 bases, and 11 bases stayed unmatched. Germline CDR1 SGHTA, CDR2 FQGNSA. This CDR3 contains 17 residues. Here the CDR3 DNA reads TGTGCCAGCAGCTTAGAAATAGGACAGGGTGAGGGCACTGAAGCTTTCTTT. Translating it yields CASSLEIGQGEGTEAFF.

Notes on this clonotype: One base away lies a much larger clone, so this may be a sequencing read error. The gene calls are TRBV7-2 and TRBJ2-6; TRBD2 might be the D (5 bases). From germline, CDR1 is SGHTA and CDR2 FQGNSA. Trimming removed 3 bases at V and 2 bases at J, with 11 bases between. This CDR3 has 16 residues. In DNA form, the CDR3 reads TGTGCCAGCAGCTTTAAGCCTAGCCCTGGGGCCAACGTCCTGACTTTC. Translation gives CASSFKPSPGANVLTF.

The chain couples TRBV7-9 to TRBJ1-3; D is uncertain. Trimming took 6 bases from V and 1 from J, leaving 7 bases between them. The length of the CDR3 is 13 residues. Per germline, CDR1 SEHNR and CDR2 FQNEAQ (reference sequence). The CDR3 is CASRQDSGNTIYF. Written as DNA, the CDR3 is TGTGCCAGCAGACAAGATTCTGGAAACACCATATATTTT.

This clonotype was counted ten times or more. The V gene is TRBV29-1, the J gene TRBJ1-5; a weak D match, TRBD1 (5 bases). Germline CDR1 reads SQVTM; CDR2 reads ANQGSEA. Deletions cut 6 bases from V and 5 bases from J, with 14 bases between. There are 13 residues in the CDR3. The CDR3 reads CSVGGEADQPQHF. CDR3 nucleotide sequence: TGCAGCGTGGGGGGAGAAGCGGATCAGCCCCAGCATTTT.

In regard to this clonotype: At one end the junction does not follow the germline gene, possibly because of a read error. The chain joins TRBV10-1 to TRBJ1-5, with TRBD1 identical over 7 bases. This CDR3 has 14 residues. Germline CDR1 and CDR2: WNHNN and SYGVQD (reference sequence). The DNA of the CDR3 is TGCGCCAGCAGCGAGTCCAGGGGGGGTCAGCCCCAGCGTTTT. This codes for CASSESRGGQPQRF.

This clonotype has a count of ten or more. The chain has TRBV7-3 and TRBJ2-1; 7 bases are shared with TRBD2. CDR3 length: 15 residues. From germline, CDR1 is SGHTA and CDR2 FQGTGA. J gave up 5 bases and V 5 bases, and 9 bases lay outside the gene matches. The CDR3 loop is CASSNSGTTNNEQFF. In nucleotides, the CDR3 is TGTGCCAGCAGCAACTCCGGGACTACAAACAATGAGCAGTTCTTC.

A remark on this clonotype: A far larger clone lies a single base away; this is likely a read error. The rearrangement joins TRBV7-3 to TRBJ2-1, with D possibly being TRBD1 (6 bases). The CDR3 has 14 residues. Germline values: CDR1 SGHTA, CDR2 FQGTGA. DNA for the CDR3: TGTGCCTTCCCGAGGGGGACCTCCTACGATGAGCAGTTCTTC. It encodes CAFPRGTSYDEQFF.

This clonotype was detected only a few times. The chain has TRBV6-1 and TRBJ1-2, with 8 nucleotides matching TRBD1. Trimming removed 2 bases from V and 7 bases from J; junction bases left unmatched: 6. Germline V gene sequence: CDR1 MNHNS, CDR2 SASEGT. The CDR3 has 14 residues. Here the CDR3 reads CASSEQQGVAGYTF. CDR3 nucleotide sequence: TGTGCCAGCAGTGAACAACAGGGGGTAGCTGGCTACACCTTC.

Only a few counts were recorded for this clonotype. In nucleotides, the CDR3 is TGTGCCAGCAGTTCAATGACCGGCCAGAGCAATCAGCCCCAGCATTTT. Protein sequence: CASSSMTGQSNQPQHF. The V and J genes are TRBV6-5 and TRBJ1-5; D uncertain. This CDR3 is 16 amino acids long. CDR1 MNHEY and CDR2 SVGAGI come from the germline V gene. V lost 4 bases and J 1 base, leaving 14 bases between the germline ends.

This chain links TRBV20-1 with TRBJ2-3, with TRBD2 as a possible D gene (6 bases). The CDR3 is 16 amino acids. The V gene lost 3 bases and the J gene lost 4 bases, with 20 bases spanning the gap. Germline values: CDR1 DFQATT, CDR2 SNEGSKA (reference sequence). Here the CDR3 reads CSASGVAGGSADTQYF. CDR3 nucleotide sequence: TGCAGTGCTAGTGGAGTCGCCGGGGGTTCAGCAGATACGCAGTATTTT.

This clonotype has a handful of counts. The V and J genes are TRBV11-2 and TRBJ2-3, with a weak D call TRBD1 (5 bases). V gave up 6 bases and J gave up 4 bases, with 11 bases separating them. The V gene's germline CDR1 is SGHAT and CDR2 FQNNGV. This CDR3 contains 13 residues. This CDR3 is CASSFSGPDTQYF. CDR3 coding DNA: TGTGCCAGCAGTTTTTCAGGGCCAGATACGCAGTATTTT.

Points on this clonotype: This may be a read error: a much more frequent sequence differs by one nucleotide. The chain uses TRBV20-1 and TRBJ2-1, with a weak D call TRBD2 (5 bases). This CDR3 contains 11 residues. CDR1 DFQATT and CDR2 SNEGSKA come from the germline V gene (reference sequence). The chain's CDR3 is CSVGSANEQSF. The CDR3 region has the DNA TGCAGTGTCGGTAGCGCCAATGAGCAGTCCTTC.

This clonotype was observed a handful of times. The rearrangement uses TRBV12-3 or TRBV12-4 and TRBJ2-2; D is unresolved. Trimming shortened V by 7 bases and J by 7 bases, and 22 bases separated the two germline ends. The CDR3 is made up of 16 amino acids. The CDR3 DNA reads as TGTGCCAGCACCTGGGGAAGGGCGGACGGTAACGGGGAGCTGTTTTTT. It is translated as CASTWGRADGNGELFF.

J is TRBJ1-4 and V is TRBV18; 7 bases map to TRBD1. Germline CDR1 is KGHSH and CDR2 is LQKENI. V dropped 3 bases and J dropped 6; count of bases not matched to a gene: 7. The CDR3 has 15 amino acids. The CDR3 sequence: CASSPPGGKDEKLFF. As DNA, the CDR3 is TGTGCCAGCTCACCCCCAGGGGGAAAGGATGAAAAACTGTTTTTT.

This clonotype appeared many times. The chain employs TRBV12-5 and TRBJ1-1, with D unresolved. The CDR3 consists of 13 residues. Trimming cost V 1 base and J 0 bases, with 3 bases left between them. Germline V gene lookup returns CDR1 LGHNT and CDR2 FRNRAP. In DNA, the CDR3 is TGTGCTAGTGGTTTGGGAATGAACACTGAAGCTTTCTTT. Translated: CASGLGMNTEAFF.

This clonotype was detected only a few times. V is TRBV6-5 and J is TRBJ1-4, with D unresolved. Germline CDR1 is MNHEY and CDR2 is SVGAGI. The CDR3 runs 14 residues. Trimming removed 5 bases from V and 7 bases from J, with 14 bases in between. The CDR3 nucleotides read TGTGCCAGCAGTCCCAGTGTTATCGGTGAAAAACTGTTTTTT. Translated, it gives CASSPSVIGEKLFF.

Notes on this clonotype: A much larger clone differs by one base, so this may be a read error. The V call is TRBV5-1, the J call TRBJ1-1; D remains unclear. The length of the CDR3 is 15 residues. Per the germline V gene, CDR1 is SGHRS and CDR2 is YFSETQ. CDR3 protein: CASSGFFAGNTEAIF. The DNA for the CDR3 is TGCGCCAGCAGCGGGTTTTTTGCGGGGAACACTGAAGCTATCTTT.